This T cell receptor (beta chain) was identified during a study of T cell repertoires in cytomegalovirus infection. Study summary: Both CMV infection and a matching HLA type were indicated by public TCR beta signatures. Study findings and constraints: In two of eight donors, the top clonotype was HLA-C-restricted CMV-specific.

This clonotype was recorded a few times. Its antigen is not known. J was trimmed by 5 bases and V by 5 bases; bases with no gene match: 8. The CDR3 totals 16 residues. In germline, CDR1 is SNHLY, CDR2 FYNNEI. A single record per CDR3 protein comes from TCRdb applying MiXCR to the reads. The sample carries about 150,000 distinct CDR3 sequences, 20% to 30% recorded once. The sequence was obtained from a human donor in good health (CMV status not recorded). Some clones in this sample may be carry-over from other donors' samples. The chain employs TRBV2 and TRBJ2-1, with 11 bases matching TRBD2. The sample was PBMCs. CDR3 residues: CASSNLAGGTDNEQFF. CDR3 nucleotide sequence: TGTGCCAGCAGTAATTTAGCGGGGGGGACCGACAATGAGCAGTTCTTC.